The next 15 T cell receptor beta chains were all read from a single sample in a study of T cells in Graves' hyperthyroidism and ophthalmopathy. The CDR3 regions of TCR beta were amplified from RNA transcripts. Researchers ran a first-round RT-PCR on the TCR CDR3 using the HTBI primer set. Each CDR3 protein gets one entry after TCRdb re-called the multiplex PCR reads with MiXCR. The profile shows under 350,000 distinct CDR3 sequences, about a sixth of them singletons. Material: blood. All receptors come from a woman in her fifties or sixties with Graves' ophthalmopathy.

This clonotype was counted ten times or more. The rearrangement joins TRBV2 to TRBJ1-2; D uncertain. CDR1 and CDR2 from the germline V gene are SNHLY and FYNNEI. The CDR3 is 11 residues long. V lost 7 bases to trimming and J lost 3 bases, with 6 bases between them. The DNA of the CDR3 is TGTGCCAGCACCGGACACTATGGCTACACCTTC. Residues: CASTGHYGYTF.

This clonotype was counted between two and nine times. This chain links TRBV7-9 with TRBJ2-2, with 9 positions matching TRBD2. Trimming cost V 6 bases and J 3 bases; bases outside gene matches: 8. The CDR3 runs 16 residues. Germline loops: CDR1 SEHNR, CDR2 FQNEAQ (reference sequence). The DNA for the CDR3 is TGTGCCAGCAGGGTTAGCGGGGGCCCAGACACCGGGGAGCTGTTTTTT. Translation gives CASRVSGGPDTGELFF.

The CDR3, as DNA: TGTGCCATCAGAAGGACTAGCGGGCAAGAGACCCAGTACTTC. It specifies CAIRRTSGQETQYF. This chain links TRBV10-3 with TRBJ2-5, with TRBD2 matching 11 bases. The V gene's germline CDR1 is ENHRY and CDR2 SYGVKD. V was pared by 6 bases and J by 2 bases, with 2 bases of the junction left unmatched. The CDR3 totals 14 residues.

The gene calls are TRBV7-2 and TRBJ2-7; perhaps TRBD2 as D (5 bases). Germline CDR1 reads SGHTA; CDR2 reads FQGNSA. Trimming cost V 6 bases and J 6 bases, with 15 bases left between them. The CDR3 contains 13 residues. The CDR3: CASSELGLFEQYF. For the CDR3, the DNA is TGTGCCAGCAGTGAATTAGGACTGTTCGAGCAGTACTTC.

The rearrangement joins TRBV7-2 to TRBJ2-2; 9 bases agree with TRBD2. In germline, CDR1 is SGHTA, CDR2 FQGNSA. Trimming took 0 bases from V and 4 from J; bases not matched to a gene: 3. This CDR3 spans 16 amino acids. CDR3 DNA: TGTGCCAGCAGCTTAGCTGGCGGGGGGGGCACCGGGGAGCTGTTTTTT. Its translation is CASSLAGGGGTGELFF. The variable domain in full, with the rest retrieved from reference TRBV7-2 and TRBJ2-2, is GAGVSQSPSNKVTEKGKDVELRCDPISGHTALYWYRQSLGQGLEFLIYFQGNSAPDKSGLPSDRFSAERTGGSVSTLTIQRTQQEDSAVYLCASSLAGGGGTGELFFGEGSRLTVL.

This clonotype was counted between two and nine times. The genes are TRBV11-2 and TRBJ2-2; D is possibly TRBD2 (6 bases). The ends were cut back, 5 bases at V and 6 bases at J, with 16 bases in the middle. CDR1 SGHAT and CDR2 FQNNGV come from the germline V gene. CDR3 size: 15 residues. DNA for the CDR3: TGTGCCAGCAGCGGCCTTAGGCGGGGTCCCGGGGAGCTGTTTTTT. Its translation: CASSGLRRGPGELFF.

This chain joins TRBV5-1 and TRBJ1-2, with 10 bases matching TRBD1. Germline CDR1 SGHRS, CDR2 YFSETQ. J was trimmed by 8 bases and V by 4 bases; bases with no gene match: 5. The CDR3 is made up of 13 amino acids. In nucleotides, the CDR3 is TGCGCCAGCAGCGCCGGACAGGGGGGCGGCTACACCTTC. Its protein is CASSAGQGGGYTF.

The chain employs TRBV4-1 and TRBJ2-7; 9 positions agree with TRBD2. The germline CDR1 and CDR2 sequences are MGHRA and YSYEKL. J gave up 0 bases and V 3 bases, and 15 bases lay outside the gene matches. The CDR3 runs to 19 residues. CDR3 region: CASSHKRGGRAESSYEQYF. CDR3 nucleotide sequence: TGCGCCAGCAGCCACAAAAGGGGCGGGAGGGCCGAAAGCTCCTACGAGCAGTACTTC.

This clonotype was seen at least ten times. The germline gene is not matched at one end of the junction; a read error may be the cause. The CDR3 region has the DNA TGCGCCTGCAGGGACCTCATGAACACTGAAGCTTTCTTT. Amino acids: CACRDLMNTEAFF. This chain links TRBV5-1 with TRBJ1-1; the D gene is possibly TRBD1 (5 bases). This CDR3 comprises 13 residues. Germline CDR1 reads SGHRS; CDR2 reads YFSETQ.

This clonotype was found many times. V gene TRBV10-3 combines with J gene TRBJ2-1, with D perhaps TRBD2 (7 bases). Deletions cut 0 bases from V and 6 bases from J, with 9 bases between. From germline, CDR1 is ENHRY and CDR2 SYGVKD. This CDR3 contains 14 residues. CDR3 in DNA: TGTGCCATCAGTGAGTCAAGGGGGGGCAATGAGCAGTTCTTC. Its protein product is CAISESRGGNEQFF.

This clonotype was observed a single time. V usage is TRBV7-9 and J usage is TRBJ2-2; a weak D match, TRBD2 (6 bases). In germline, CDR1 is SEHNR, CDR2 FQNEAQ (reference sequence). Trimming left V 4 bases short and J 0 bases short, with 12 bases between. The CDR3 has 16 residues. The CDR3 protein is CASSSPLATNTGELFF. The CDR3 DNA sequence: TGTGCCAGCAGCTCGCCCCTAGCGACGAACACCGGGGAGCTGTTTTTT.

This clonotype was seen repeatedly, ten times or more. The chain employs TRBV6-6 and TRBJ2-3, with D unclear. This CDR3 region has 14 residues. Germline CDR1 MNHNY, CDR2 SVGAGI (reference sequence). Trimming removed 0 bases at V and 5 bases at J, with 9 bases between. The CDR3 DNA follows: TGTGCCAGCAGTTACTCGAGTTTAGAAGATACGCAGTATTTT. It translates to CASSYSSLEDTQYF.

The chain carries TRBV6-1 and TRBJ2-6; D may be TRBD1 or TRBD2 (5 bases each). V gave up 6 bases and J gave up 0 bases, with 15 bases separating them. The germline V gene has CDR1 MNHNS and CDR2 SASEGT. This CDR3 comprises 17 residues. The CDR3 here is CASRPGTESSGANVLTF. The DNA for the CDR3 is TGTGCCAGCAGACCAGGGACGGAGAGCTCTGGGGCCAACGTCCTGACTTTC.

The gene calls are TRBV12-3 or TRBV12-4 and TRBJ1-2; 9 bases are shared with TRBD1. This CDR3 comprises 14 residues. Trimming removed 6 bases from V and 7 bases from J; junction bases left unmatched: 9. The CDR3 DNA follows: TGTGCCAGCAGAGAAACAGGGGGCGACAGTGGCTACACCTTC. It encodes CASRETGGDSGYTF.

This clonotype appeared many times. The chain couples TRBV7-2 to TRBJ1-5; tentatively, D is TRBD1 (5 bases). V was trimmed by 1 base and J by 6 bases, leaving 7 bases between them. Germline assignment: CDR1 SGHTA and CDR2 FQGNSA. The CDR3 is 13 residues long. The DNA for the CDR3 is TGTGCCAGCAGCTTAGAGGGGACTCAGCCCCAGCATTTT. This codes for CASSLEGTQPQHF.